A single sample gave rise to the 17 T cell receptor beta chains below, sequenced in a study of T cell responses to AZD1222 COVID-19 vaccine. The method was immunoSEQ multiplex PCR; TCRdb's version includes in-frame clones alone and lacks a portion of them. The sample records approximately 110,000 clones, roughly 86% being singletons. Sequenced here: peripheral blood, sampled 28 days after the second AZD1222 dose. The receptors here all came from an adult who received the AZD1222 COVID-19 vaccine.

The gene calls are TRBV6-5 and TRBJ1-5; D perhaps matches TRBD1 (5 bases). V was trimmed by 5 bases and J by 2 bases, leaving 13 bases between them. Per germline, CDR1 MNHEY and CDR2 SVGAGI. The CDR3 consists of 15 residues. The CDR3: CASSPGISGNQPQHF. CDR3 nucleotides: TGTGCCAGCAGTCCAGGGATTTCAGGCAATCAGCCCCAGCATTTT.

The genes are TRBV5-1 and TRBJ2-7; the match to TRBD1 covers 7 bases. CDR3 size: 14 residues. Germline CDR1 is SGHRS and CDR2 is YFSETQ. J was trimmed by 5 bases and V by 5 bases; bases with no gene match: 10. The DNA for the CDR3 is TGCGCCAGCAGTGGAGAAGGGGGCCCGAACGAGCAGTACTTC. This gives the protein CASSGEGGPNEQYF.

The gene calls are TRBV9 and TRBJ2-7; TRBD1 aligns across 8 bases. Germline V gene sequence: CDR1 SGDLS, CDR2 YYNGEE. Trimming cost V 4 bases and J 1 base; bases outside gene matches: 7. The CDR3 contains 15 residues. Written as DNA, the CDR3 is TGTGCCAGCAGCCCTCGGACAGGGTATTCCTACGAGCAGTACTTC. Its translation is CASSPRTGYSYEQYF.

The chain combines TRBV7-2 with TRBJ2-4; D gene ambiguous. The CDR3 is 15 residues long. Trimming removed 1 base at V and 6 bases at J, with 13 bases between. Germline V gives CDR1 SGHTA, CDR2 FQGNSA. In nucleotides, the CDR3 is TGTGCCAGCAGCTTAGTGTGGCCTTTCGGAAACATTCAGTACTTC. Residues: CASSLVWPFGNIQYF.

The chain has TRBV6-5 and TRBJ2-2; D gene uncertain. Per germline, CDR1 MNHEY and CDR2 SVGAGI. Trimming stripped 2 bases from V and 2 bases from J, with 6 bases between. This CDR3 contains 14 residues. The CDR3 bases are TGTGCCAGCAGTTACGAGGACAACACCGGGGAGCTGTTTTTT. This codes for CASSYEDNTGELFF.

The DNA of the CDR3 is TGTGCCAGCTCACCACTTGGGAATGAGCAGTTCTTC. This codes for CASSPLGNEQFF. The J gene is TRBJ2-1, the V gene TRBV18; D is unclear. Trimming removed 1 base from V and 7 bases from J, with 5 bases in between. The CDR3 consists of 12 residues. CDR1 and CDR2 from the germline V gene are KGHSH and LQKENI.

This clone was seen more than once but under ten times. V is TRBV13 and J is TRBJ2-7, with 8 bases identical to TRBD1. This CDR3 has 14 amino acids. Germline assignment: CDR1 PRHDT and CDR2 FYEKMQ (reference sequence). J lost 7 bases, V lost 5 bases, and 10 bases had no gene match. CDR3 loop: CASSQLDRALEQYF. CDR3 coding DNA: TGTGCCAGCAGCCAGTTGGACAGGGCCCTTGAGCAGTACTTC.

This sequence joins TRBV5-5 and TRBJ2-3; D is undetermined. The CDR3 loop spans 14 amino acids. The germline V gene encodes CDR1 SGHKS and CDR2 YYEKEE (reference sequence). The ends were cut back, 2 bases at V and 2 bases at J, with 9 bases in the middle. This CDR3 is CASSFSFNTDTQYF. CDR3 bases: TGTGCCAGCAGCTTTAGTTTCAACACAGATACGCAGTATTTT.

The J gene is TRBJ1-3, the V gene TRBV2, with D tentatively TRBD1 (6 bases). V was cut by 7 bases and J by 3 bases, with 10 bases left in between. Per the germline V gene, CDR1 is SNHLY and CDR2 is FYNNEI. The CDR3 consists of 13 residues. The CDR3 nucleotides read TGTGCCAGCATCGTGGACAGTGGAAACACCATATATTTT. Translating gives CASIVDSGNTIYF.

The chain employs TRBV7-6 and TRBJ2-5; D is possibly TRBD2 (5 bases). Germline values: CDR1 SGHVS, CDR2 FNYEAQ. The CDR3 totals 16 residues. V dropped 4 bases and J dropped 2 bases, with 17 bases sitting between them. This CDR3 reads CASSSLGSGVQETQYF. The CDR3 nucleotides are TGTGCCAGCAGCTCCCTAGGGAGCGGAGTACAAGAGACCCAGTACTTC.

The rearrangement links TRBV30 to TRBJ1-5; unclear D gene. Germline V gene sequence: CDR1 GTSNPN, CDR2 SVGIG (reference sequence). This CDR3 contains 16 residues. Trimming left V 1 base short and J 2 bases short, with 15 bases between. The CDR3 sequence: CAWSDLHPMGNQPQHF. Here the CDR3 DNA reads TGTGCCTGGAGTGACCTACATCCCATGGGCAATCAGCCCCAGCATTTT. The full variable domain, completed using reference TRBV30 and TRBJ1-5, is SQTIHQWPATLVQPVGSPLSLECTVEGTSNPNLYWYRQAAGRGLQLLFYSVGIGQISSEVPQNLSASRPQDRQFILSSKKLLLSDSGFYLCAWSDLHPMGNQPQHFGDGTRLSIL.

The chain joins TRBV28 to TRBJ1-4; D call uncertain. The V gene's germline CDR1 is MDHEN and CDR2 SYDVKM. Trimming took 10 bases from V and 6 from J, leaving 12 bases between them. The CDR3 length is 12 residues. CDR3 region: CANCKDDEKLFF. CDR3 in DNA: TGTGCCAACTGCAAGGATGATGAAAAACTGTTTTTT. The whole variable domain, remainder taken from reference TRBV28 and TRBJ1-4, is DVKVTQSSRYLVKRTGEKVFLECVQDMDHENMFWYRQDPGLGLRLIYFSYDVKMKEKGDIPEGYSVSREKKERFSLILESASTNQTSMYLCANCKDDEKLFFGSGTQLSVL.

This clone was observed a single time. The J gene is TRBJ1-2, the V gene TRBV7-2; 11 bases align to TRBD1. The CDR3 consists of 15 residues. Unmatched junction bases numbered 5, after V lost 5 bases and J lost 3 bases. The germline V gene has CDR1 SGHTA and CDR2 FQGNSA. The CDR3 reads CASSAGQGAYYGYTF. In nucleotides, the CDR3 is TGTGCCAGCAGCGCCGGACAGGGGGCGTACTATGGCTACACCTTC.

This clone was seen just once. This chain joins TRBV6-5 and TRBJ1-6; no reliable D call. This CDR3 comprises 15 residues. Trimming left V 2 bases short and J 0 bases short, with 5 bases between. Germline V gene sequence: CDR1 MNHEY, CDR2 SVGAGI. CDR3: CASSYVSSYNSPLHF. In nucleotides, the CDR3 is TGTGCCAGCAGTTACGTTAGCTCCTATAATTCACCCCTCCACTTT.

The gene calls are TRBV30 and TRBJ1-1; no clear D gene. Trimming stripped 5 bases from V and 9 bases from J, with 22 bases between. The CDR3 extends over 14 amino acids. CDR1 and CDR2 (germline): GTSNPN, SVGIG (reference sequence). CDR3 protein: CAWEALARTPQAFF. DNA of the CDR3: TGTGCCTGGGAAGCTCTGGCCCGAACCCCACAAGCTTTCTTT.

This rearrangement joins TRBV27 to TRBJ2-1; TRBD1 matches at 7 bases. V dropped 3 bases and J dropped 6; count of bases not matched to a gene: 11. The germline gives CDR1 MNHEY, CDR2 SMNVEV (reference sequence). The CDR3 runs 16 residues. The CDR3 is CASSFFRTGGRNEQFF. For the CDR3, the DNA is TGTGCCAGCAGTTTTTTCCGGACAGGCGGCCGCAATGAGCAGTTCTTC.

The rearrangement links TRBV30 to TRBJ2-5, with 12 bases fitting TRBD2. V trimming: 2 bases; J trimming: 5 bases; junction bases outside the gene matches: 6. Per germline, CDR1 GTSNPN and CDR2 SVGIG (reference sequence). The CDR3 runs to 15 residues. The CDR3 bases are TGTGCCTGGAGTCTAGCGGGGGGGCCTTGGGAGACCCAGTACTTC. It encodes CAWSLAGGPWETQYF.